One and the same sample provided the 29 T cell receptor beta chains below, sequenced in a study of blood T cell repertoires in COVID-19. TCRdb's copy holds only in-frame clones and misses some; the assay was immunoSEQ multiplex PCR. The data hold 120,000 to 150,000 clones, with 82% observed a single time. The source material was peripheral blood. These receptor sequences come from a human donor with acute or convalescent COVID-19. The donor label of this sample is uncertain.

For the CDR3, the DNA is TGTGCCAGCAGCCAAGATCTCCTAGTAAGCCTGAGCTCCTACGAGCAGTACTTC. This gives the protein CASSQDLLVSLSSYEQYF. The V gene is TRBV4-2, the J gene TRBJ2-7; unclear D gene. V shed 0 bases and J shed 0 bases, with 18 bases lying between them. CDR3 length: 18 amino acids. CDR1 LGHNA and CDR2 YNFKEQ come from the germline V gene.

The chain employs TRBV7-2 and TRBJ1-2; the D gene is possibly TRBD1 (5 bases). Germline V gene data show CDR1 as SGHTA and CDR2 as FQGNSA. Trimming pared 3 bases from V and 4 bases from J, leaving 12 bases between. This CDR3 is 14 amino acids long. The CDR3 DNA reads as TGTGCCAGCAGCTTCGCAGGGATCGGCTATGGCTACACCTTC. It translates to CASSFAGIGYGYTF.

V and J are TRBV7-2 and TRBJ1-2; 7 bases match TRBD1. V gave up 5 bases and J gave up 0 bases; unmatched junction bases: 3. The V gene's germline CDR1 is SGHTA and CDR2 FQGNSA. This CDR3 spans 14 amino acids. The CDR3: CASSKGTANYGYTF. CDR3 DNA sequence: TGTGCCAGCAGCAAAGGGACAGCTAACTATGGCTACACCTTC.

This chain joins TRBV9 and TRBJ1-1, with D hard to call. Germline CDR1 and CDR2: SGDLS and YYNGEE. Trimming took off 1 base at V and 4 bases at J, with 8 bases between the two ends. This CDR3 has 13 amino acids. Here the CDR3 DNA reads TGTGCCAGCAGCGTATCCGAGGCCACTGAAGCTTTCTTT. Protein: CASSVSEATEAFF.

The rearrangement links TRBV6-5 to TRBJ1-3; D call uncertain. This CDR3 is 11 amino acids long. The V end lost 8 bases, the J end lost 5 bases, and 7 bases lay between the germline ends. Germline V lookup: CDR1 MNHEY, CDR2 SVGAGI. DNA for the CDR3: TGTGCCAGCTCGCGGAGAAACACCATATATTTT. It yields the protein CASSRRNTIYF.

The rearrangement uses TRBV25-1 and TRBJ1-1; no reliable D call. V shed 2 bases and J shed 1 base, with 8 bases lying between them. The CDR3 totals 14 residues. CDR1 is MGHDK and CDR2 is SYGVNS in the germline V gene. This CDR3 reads CASSELRENTEAFF. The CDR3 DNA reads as TGTGCCAGCAGTGAACTGCGGGAGAACACTGAAGCTTTCTTT. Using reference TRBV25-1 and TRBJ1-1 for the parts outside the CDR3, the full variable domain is EADIYQTPRYLVIGTGKKITLECSQTMGHDKMYWYQQDPGMELHLIHYSYGVNSTEKGDLSSESTVSRIRTEHFPLTLESARPSHTSQYLCASSELRENTEAFFGQGTRLTVV.

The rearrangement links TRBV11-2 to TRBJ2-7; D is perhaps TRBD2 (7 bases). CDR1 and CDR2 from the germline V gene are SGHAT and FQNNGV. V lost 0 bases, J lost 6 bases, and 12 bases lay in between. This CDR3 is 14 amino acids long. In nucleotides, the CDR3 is TGTGCCAGCAGCTTAGATCGGGGGGCGGGCGAGCAGTACTTC. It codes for CASSLDRGAGEQYF.

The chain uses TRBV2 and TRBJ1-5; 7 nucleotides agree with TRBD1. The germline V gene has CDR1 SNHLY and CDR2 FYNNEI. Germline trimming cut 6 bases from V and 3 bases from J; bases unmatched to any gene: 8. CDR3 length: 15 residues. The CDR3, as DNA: TGTGCCAGCAGCCCTCCACAGGGGATCAATCAGCCCCAGCATTTT. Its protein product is CASSPPQGINQPQHF.

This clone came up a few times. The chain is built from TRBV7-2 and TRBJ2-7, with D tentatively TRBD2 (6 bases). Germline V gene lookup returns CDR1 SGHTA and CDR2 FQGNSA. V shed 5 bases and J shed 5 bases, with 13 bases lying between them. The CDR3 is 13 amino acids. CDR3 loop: CASSPDWGDEQYF. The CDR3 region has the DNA TGTGCCAGCAGCCCGGATTGGGGGGACGAGCAGTACTTC.

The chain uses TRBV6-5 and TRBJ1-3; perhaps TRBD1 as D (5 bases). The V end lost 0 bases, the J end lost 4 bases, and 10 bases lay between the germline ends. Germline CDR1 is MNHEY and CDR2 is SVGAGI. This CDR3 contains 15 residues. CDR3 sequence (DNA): TGTGCCAGCAGTTACTCAGGCGGGGCAGGAAACACCATATATTTT. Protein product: CASSYSGGAGNTIYF.

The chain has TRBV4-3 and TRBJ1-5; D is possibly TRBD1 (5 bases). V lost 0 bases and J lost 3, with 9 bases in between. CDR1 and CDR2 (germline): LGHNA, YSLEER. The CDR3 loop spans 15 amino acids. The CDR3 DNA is TGCGCCAGCAGCCAAGATCAGGGTCCCAATCAGCCCCAGCATTTT. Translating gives CASSQDQGPNQPQHF.

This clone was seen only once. The CDR3 DNA sequence: TGCGCCAGCAGCCCTGGGCAGGGGACCTTTCGCTACACCTTC. It encodes CASSPGQGTFRYTF. The rearrangement joins TRBV10-2 to TRBJ1-2, with TRBD1 as a possible D gene (6 bases). The CDR3 extends over 14 amino acids. The germline V and J ends were trimmed by 6 bases and 9 bases, with 20 bases remaining between them. CDR1 is WSHSY and CDR2 is SAAADI in the germline V gene.

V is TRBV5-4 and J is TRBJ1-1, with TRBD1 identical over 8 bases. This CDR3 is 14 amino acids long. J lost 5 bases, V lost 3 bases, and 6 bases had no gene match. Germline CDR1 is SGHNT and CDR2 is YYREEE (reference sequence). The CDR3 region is CASSSVTGETEAFF. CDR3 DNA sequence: TGTGCCAGCAGCTCCGTGACAGGGGAGACTGAAGCTTTCTTT.

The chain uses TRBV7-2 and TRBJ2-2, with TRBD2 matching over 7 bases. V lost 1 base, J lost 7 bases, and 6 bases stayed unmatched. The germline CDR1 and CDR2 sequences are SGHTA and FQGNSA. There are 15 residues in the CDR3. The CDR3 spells CASSLGLAEGGELFF. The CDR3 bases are TGTGCCAGCAGCTTAGGCCTAGCGGAGGGCGGGGAGCTGTTTTTT.

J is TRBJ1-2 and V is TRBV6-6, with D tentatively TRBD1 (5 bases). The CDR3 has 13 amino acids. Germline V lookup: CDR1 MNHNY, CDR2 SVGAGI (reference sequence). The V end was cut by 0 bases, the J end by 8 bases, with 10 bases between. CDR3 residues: CASSYSDSVGYTF. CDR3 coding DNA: TGTGCCAGCAGTTACTCCGACAGCGTGGGCTACACCTTC.

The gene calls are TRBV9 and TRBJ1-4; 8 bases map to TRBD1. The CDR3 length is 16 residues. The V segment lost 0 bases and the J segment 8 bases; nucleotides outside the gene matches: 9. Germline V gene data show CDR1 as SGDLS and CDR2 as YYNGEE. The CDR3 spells CASSVDVGTGGEKLFF. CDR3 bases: TGTGCCAGCAGCGTAGATGTCGGGACAGGCGGGGAAAAACTGTTTTTT.

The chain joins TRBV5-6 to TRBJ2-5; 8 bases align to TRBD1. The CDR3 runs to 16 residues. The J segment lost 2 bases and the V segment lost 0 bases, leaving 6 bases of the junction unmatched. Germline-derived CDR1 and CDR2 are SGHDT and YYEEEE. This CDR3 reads CASSLEAGGNQETQYF. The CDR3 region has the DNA TGTGCCAGCAGCTTGGAGGCAGGGGGCAATCAAGAGACCCAGTACTTC. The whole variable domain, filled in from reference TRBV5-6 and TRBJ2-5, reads DAGVTQSPTHLIKTRGQQVTLRCSPKSGHDTVSWYQQALGQGPQFIFQYYEEEERQRGNFPDRFSGHQFPNYSSELNVNALLLGDSALYLCASSLEAGGNQETQYFGPGTRLLVL.

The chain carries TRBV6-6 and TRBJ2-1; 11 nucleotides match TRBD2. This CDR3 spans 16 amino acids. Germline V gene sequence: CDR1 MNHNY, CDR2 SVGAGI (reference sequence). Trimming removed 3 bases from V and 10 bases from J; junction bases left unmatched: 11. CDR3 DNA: TGTGCCAGCAGTTATACGTTTAGCGGGGGGGCGAGAGAGCAGTTCTTC. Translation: CASSYTFSGGAREQFF.

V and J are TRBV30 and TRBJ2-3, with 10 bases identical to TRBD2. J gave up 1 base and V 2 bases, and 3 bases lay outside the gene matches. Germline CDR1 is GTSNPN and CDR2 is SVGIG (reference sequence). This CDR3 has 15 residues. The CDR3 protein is CAWSLLAGGTDTQYF. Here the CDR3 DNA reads TGTGCCTGGAGTCTCCTAGCGGGGGGCACAGATACGCAGTATTTT.

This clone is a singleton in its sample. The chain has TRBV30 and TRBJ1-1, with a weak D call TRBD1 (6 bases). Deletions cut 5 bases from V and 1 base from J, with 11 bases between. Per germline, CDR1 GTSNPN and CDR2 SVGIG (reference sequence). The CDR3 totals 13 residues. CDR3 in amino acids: CAWYRVPNTEAFF. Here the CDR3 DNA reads TGTGCCTGGTACAGGGTCCCGAACACTGAAGCTTTCTTT.

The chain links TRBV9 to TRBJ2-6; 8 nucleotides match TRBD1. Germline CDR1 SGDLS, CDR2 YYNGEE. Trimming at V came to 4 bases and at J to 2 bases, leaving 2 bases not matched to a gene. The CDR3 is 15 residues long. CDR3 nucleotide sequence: TGTGCCAGCAGCACGGACAGGGCTGGGGCCAACGTCCTGACTTTC. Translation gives CASSTDRAGANVLTF. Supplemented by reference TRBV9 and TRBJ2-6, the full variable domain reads DSGVTQTPKHLITATGQRVTLRCSPRSGDLSVYWYQQSLDQGLQFLIQYYNGEERAKGNILERFSAQQFPDLHSELNLSSLELGDSALYFCASSTDRAGANVLTFGAGSRLTVL.

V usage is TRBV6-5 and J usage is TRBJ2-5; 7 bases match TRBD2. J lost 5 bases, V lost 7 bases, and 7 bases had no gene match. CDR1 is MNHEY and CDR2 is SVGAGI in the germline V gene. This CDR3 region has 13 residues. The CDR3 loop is CASTLWGGETQYF. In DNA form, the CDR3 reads TGTGCCAGCACCCTATGGGGGGGGGAGACCCAGTACTTC.

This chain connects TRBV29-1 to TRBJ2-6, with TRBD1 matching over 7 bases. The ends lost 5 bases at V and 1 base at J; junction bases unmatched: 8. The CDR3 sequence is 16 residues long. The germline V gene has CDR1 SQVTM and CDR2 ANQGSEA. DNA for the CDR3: TGCAGCGTTACGGGACAGTCCTCTTCTGGGGCCAACGTCCTGACTTTC. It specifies CSVTGQSSSGANVLTF.

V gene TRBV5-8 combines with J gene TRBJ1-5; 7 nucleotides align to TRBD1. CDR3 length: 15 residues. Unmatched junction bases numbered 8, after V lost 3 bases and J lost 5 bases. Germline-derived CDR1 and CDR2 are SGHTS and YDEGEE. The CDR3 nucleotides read TGTGCCAGCAGCTATGTGGGGACAGCTCATCAGCCCCAGCATTTT. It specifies CASSYVGTAHQPQHF.

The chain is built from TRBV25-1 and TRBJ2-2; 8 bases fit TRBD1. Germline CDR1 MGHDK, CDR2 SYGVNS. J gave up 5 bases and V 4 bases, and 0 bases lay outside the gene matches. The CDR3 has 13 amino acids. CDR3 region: CASSGQGTGELFF. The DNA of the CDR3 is TGTGCCAGCAGTGGACAGGGGACCGGGGAGCTGTTTTTT.

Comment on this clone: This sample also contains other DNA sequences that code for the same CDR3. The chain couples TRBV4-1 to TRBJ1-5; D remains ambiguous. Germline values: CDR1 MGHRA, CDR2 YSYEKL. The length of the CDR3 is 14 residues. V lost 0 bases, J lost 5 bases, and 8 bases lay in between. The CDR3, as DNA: TGCGCCAGCAGCCAAGATTCACGGGATCAGCCCCAGCATTTT. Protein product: CASSQDSRDQPQHF.

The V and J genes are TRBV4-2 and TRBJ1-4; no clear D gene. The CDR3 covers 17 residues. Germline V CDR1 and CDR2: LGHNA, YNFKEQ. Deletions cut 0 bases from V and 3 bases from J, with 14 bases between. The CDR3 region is CASSQDEEGGSNEKLFF. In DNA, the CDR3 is TGTGCCAGCAGCCAAGACGAAGAGGGCGGATCTAATGAAAAACTGTTTTTT.

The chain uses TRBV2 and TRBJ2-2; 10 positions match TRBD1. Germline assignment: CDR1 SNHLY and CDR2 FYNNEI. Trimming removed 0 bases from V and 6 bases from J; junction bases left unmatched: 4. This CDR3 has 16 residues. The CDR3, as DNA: TGTGCCAGCAGTGAAGCGCCGACAGGGGGCCCCGGGGAGCTGTTTTTT. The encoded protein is CASSEAPTGGPGELFF.

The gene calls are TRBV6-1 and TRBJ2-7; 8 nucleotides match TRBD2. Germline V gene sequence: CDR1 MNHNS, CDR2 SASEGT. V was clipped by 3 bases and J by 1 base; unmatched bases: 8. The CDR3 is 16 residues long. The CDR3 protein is CASSDLPGGASYEQYF. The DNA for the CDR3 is TGTGCCAGCAGTGATCTGCCCGGGGGGGCTTCCTACGAGCAGTACTTC.